This T cell receptor beta chain was sequenced in a study of cytomegalovirus exposure and HLA in healthy donors. The CDR3 loop spans 14 amino acids. The PCR made use of 60 Vbeta and 13 Jbeta primers. The table came from immunoSEQ multiplex PCR; TCRdb's copy has only in-frame clones and leaves some out. Of 50,000 to 60,000 clones in the sample, roughly 80% are singletons; the top ten hold about 3%. The sequence was collected from a woman aged 40 to 50 in good health and CMV-seropositive. The sample was PBMCs. The V call is TRBV21-1, the J call TRBJ1-2; TRBD1 is the table's D call, not checked against the DNA. TRBV21-1 is classified as a pseudogene. CDR3: CASSTRGRRYGYTF. CDR3 DNA: TGTGCCAGCAGCACTAGGGGGCGCAGGTATGGCTACACCTTC.